The rows below give T cell receptor beta chains drawn from one sample of a study of Ad26.COV2.S vaccination and SARS-CoV-2 variants. Sequenced by immunoSEQ multiplex PCR; TCRdb stores in-frame clones only, minus some. The sample holds 300,000 to 350,000 clones, approximately 86% seen once. Sequenced here: peripheral blood, sampled in a trial of Ad26.COV2.S vaccine versus placebo. These TCRs come from a person aged 18 to 65 who received the Ad26.COV2.S COVID-19 vaccine or a placebo. CDR3s include the opening cysteine and the closing phenylalanine or tryptophan. A D gene is named only where the DNA matches it firmly. Clone size appears in some rows only: once, few, many, or a class for an expanded clone.

V gene	CDR3 length	D gene	J gene	clone size	CDR3 protein	CDR3 DNA
TRBV19	14	-	TRBJ1-2	-	CASTAPGADYGYTF	TGTGCCAGTACCGCCCCCGGGGCCGACTATGGCTACACCTTC
TRBV6-5	15	-	TRBJ2-5	-	CASSSTGIPSETQYF	TGTGCCAGCAGCTCTACCGGGATCCCCAGTGAGACCCAGTACTTC
TRBV4-2	12	-	TRBJ1-1	few	CASSPGVGGAFF	TGTGCCAGCAGCCCTGGGGTCGGGGGGGCTTTCTTT
TRBV5-1	13	-	TRBJ2-3	-	CASSLGFADTQYF	TGCGCCAGCAGCTTAGGGTTCGCAGATACGCAGTATTTT
TRBV12-2	18	-	TRBJ1-4	-	CASRAMDRKKSSNEKLFF	TGTGCAAGTCGTGCGATGGACAGGAAGAAGTCCTCTAATGAAAAACTGTTTTTT
TRBV5-1	15	-	TRBJ2-3	-	CASTATAQSTDTQYF	TGCGCCAGCACCGCGACAGCTCAGAGCACAGATACGCAGTATTTT
TRBV28	16	-	TRBJ1-5	-	CASSFGSGADNQPQHF	TGTGCCAGCAGTTTCGGATCAGGGGCTGACAATCAGCCCCAGCATTTT
TRBV11-2	15	-	TRBJ2-7	once	CASSLGGPDSYEQYF	TGTGCCAGCAGCTTAGGGGGCCCGGACTCATACGAGCAGTACTTC
TRBV20-1	11	-	TRBJ2-5	-	CSARDDATQYF	TGCAGTGCTAGAGATGACGCCACCCAGTACTTC
TRBV12-5	17	-	TRBJ2-1	-	CASGLVPGGRFIDEQFF	TGTGCTAGTGGTTTGGTACCCGGGGGTCGCTTTATCGATGAGCAGTTCTTC
TRBV27	16	-	TRBJ1-6	few	CASSQTGIIQYSPLHF	TGTGCCAGCAGTCAAACAGGGATTATTCAGTATTCACCCCTCCACTTT
TRBV24-1	16	-	TRBJ2-2	-	CATSDSDSRITGELFF	TGTGCCACCAGTGATTCGGACAGCCGGATCACCGGGGAGCTGTTTTTT
TRBV6-2/TRBV6-3	13	-	TRBJ2-4	-	CASSWDEKNIQYF	TGTGCCAGCAGTTGGGACGAAAAAAACATTCAGTACTTC
TRBV5-6	15	-	TRBJ2-1	-	CASSPSPVGYNEQFF	TGTGCCAGCAGCCCGTCCCCCGTGGGCTACAATGAGCAGTTCTTC
TRBV7-2	14	TRBD1	TRBJ2-5	-	CASSSTGGRETQYF	TGTGCCAGCAGCTCGACAGGGGGTAGGGAGACCCAGTACTTC
TRBV10-3	11	-	TRBJ2-7	-	CAISDPYEQYF	TGTGCCATCAGTGACCCCTACGAGCAGTACTTC
TRBV6-5	12	-	TRBJ1-2	-	CASTETGFGYTF	TGTGCCAGCACCGAGACAGGTTTTGGCTACACCTTC
TRBV6-6	13	-	TRBJ2-7	-	CASSYRGSYEQYF	TGTGCCAGCAGTTACAGGGGCTCCTACGAGCAGTACTTC
TRBV5-1	15	-	TRBJ2-2	-	CASSLASTGPGELFF	TGCGCCAGCAGCTTGGCTTCAACAGGGCCCGGGGAGCTGTTTTTT
TRBV7-8	16	TRBD1	TRBJ2-7	-	CASSPRPGQGLLEQYF	TGTGCCAGCAGCCCCCGGCCGGGACAGGGCCTTCTCGAGCAGTACTTC
TRBV28	14	TRBD1	TRBJ2-3	-	CASRSGQGPDTQYF	TGTGCCAGCAGGTCGGGACAGGGCCCAGATACGCAGTATTTT
TRBV10-3	17	TRBD1	TRBJ1-5	-	CAISELPGGYSNQPQHF	TGTGCCATCAGTGAGTTGCCAGGGGGCTATAGCAATCAGCCCCAGCATTTT
TRBV10-2	12	-	TRBJ2-5	-	CASSGQRETQYF	TGCGCCAGCAGTGGACAGAGAGAGACCCAGTACTTC
TRBV11-2	13	-	TRBJ2-1	-	CASSIRPGEEQFF	TGTGCCAGCAGCATCCGCCCCGGGGAGGAGCAGTTCTTC
TRBV28	12	-	TRBJ1-5	-	CASTPRSQPQHF	TGTGCCAGCACCCCTCGTAGTCAGCCCCAGCATTTT
TRBV5-1	14	TRBD2	TRBJ2-1	-	CASSPTTSGGAKFF	TGCGCCAGCAGCCCCACGACTAGCGGGGGGGCAAAGTTCTTC
TRBV30	13	-	TRBJ1-1	-	CAWIGDFSTEAFF	TGTGCCTGGATAGGGGATTTTAGCACTGAAGCTTTCTTT
TRBV6-4	19	-	TRBJ2-6	-	CASSDLRRAPKMGANVLTF	TGTGCCAGCAGTGACCTCCGCCGAGCCCCGAAGATGGGGGCCAACGTCCTGACTTTC
TRBV3-1/TRBV3-2	19	TRBD1	TRBJ2-6	-	CASSHAGQGRLAGANVLTF	TGTGCCAGCAGCCACGCCGGACAGGGAAGGTTGGCTGGGGCCAACGTCCTGACTTTC
TRBV5-1	18	-	TRBJ1-3	-	CASSFGPEYRVAGNTIYF	TGCGCCAGCAGCTTTGGCCCAGAATACAGGGTGGCTGGAAACACCATATATTTT
TRBV5-6	16	TRBD1	TRBJ1-1	-	CASSSDRGQFHTEAFF	TGTGCCAGCAGCTCAGACAGGGGGCAGTTTCACACTGAAGCTTTCTTT
TRBV7-2	15	TRBD1	TRBJ2-7	many	CASSPRDSSSYEQYF	TGTGCCAGCAGCCCTAGGGACAGCTCCTCCTACGAGCAGTACTTC
TRBV3-1/TRBV3-2	15	-	TRBJ2-5	-	CASSQGGRPQETQYF	TGTGCCAGCAGCCAAGGGGGAAGGCCCCAAGAGACCCAGTACTTC
TRBV5-1	13	TRBD1	TRBJ1-6	-	CASANLQGATLHF	TGCGCCAGCGCTAACTTGCAGGGGGCGACCCTCCACTTT
TRBV2	12	-	TRBJ1-1	once	CASTQLRWEAFF	TGTGCCAGCACCCAGCTTAGGTGGGAAGCTTTCTTT
TRBV23-1	13	TRBD1	TRBJ1-2	-	CARGQDVNYGYTF	TGCGCCAGGGGACAGGACGTGAACTATGGCTACACCTTC
TRBV5-4	15	-	TRBJ2-2	few	CASSEHGLNTGELFF	TGTGCCAGCAGCGAACACGGACTCAACACCGGGGAGCTGTTTTTT
TRBV27	14	-	TRBJ2-7	-	CASSLGVGSYEQYF	TGTGCCAGCAGTTTAGGGGTCGGGTCCTACGAGCAGTACTTC
TRBV5-5	14	-	TRBJ1-1	-	CASSLGGSPTEAFF	TGTGCCAGCAGCTTGGGGGGATCCCCCACTGAAGCTTTCTTT
TRBV10-3	9	-	TRBJ2-1	-	CARVLEQFF	TGTGCCAGGGTTCTTGAGCAGTTCTTC
TRBV5-4	15	-	TRBJ1-1	-	CASSELNPLNTEAFF	TGTGCCAGTTCAGAACTCAACCCACTGAACACTGAAGCTTTCTTT
TRBV3-1/TRBV3-2	13	-	TRBJ1-2	once	CASSQGGPGGYTF	TGTGCCAGCAGCCAAGGAGGGCCGGGTGGCTACACCTTC
TRBV12-3/TRBV12-4	13	-	TRBJ2-7	-	CASKRDSNYEQYF	TGTGCCAGCAAGCGGGACAGCAACTACGAGCAGTACTTC
TRBV3-1/TRBV3-2	15	TRBD2	TRBJ2-1	-	CASSPGTSWIDEQFF	TGTGCCAGCAGCCCCGGGACTAGCTGGATTGATGAGCAGTTCTTC
TRBV6-5	14	TRBD2	TRBJ2-1	-	CAGGRTSAANEQFF	TGTGCCGGGGGACGGACTAGTGCGGCAAATGAGCAGTTCTTC
TRBV28	17	TRBD2	TRBJ2-3	-	CASSFLTSGRARDTQYF	TGTGCCAGCAGTTTCCTGACTAGCGGGAGGGCCAGGGATACGCAGTATTTT